Below, 5 T cell receptor beta chains from the same sample are listed, as sequenced in a study of tumor and adjacent non-tumor tissue in lung cancer. TCRbeta libraries were built with three rounds of nested PCR, modified from ARM-PCR. One entry per CDR3 protein results from TCRdb running MiXCR on the multiplex PCR reads. The sample has roughly 45,000 distinct CDR3 sequences, approximately 57% seen once. RNA was extracted from bulk tissue without any cell sorting. The normal lung tissue was taken more than 3 cm from the tumor edge. The sequenced sample consisted of distant non-tumor lung tissue. These receptors were collected from a man aged 45-60 years with non-small cell lung cancer.

Details on this clonotype: This CDR3 is missing its conserved last phenylalanine or tryptophan, likely due to a read error. V gene TRBV6-5 combines with J gene TRBJ1-2, with D tentatively TRBD1 (6 bases). There are 15 residues in the CDR3. Germline CDR1 is MNHEY and CDR2 is SVGAGI. Deletions cut 10 bases from V and 4 bases from J, with 22 bases between. The CDR3 DNA is TGTGCCAACAGGCCCCCAAACAGGGCTGGCTATGGCTACACCATC. Translation gives CANRPPNRAGYGYTI.

Remarks on this clonotype: The germline gene is not matched at one end of the junction; a read error may be the cause. The gene calls are TRBV30 and TRBJ1-1; D call uncertain. The CDR3 is 12 amino acids. Germline lookup yields CDR1 GTSNPN and CDR2 SVGIG (reference sequence). Here the CDR3 reads CVWQSMNTEAFF. The CDR3 nucleotides are TGTGTCTGGCAGAGTATGAACACTGAAGCTTTCTTT.

In its sample, this clonotype was seen a few times. The V and J genes are TRBV24-1 and TRBJ2-1; 11 nucleotides line up with TRBD1. Trimming removed 4 bases from V and 6 bases from J; junction bases left unmatched: 4. The length of the CDR3 is 15 residues. Germline V gene lookup returns CDR1 KGHDR and CDR2 SFDVKD. CDR3 sequence: CATSDPGQGANEQFF. In DNA form, the CDR3 reads TGTGCCACCAGTGACCCCGGACAGGGGGCCAATGAGCAGTTCTTC.

Concerning this clonotype: Since a much larger clone is just one base distant, this may be a read error. The rearrangement links TRBV11-2 to TRBJ2-2, with D perhaps TRBD2 (6 bases). This CDR3 spans 14 amino acids. Germline CDR1 is SGHAT and CDR2 is FQNNGV. The CDR3 nucleotides are TGTACCAGCAGCTTAGCGCTAGCGACCGGGGAGCTGTTTTTT. Translation: CTSSLALATGELFF. Full variable domain (missing parts from reference TRBV11-2 and TRBJ2-2): EAGVAQSPRYKIIEKRQSVAFWCNPISGHATLYWYQQILGQGPKLLIQFQNNGVVDDSQLPKDRFSAERLKGVDSTLKIQPAKLEDSAVYLCTSSLALATGELFFGEGSRLTVL.

The chain recombines TRBV5-1 with TRBJ2-7; D gene ambiguous. Trimming stripped 4 bases from V and 3 bases from J, with 11 bases between. Germline CDR1 and CDR2: SGHRS and YFSETQ. The CDR3 is made up of 13 amino acids. Written as DNA, the CDR3 is TGCGCCAGCAGCATGGCCCGCGTCTACGAGCAGTACTTC. This codes for CASSMARVYEQYF.